A selection of T cell receptor beta chains follows, all from one sample in a study of early T cells in non-severe SARS-CoV-2 infection. TCRdb re-analysed the 5' RACE reads in MiXCR, keeping a single row per CDR3 protein. The sample has 15,000 to 20,000 distinct CDR3 sequences; about 5.4% are singletons. The input for sequencing was whole blood, taken at baseline. Every receptor here comes from an adult who was a healthcare worker with PCR-confirmed SARS-CoV-2 infection or an uninfected control (not recorded which). CDR3s include the opening cysteine and the closing phenylalanine or tryptophan. A D gene is named only where the DNA matches it firmly. Rows give clone size only sometimes, using once, few, many, or a class for an expanded clone.

DNA,CDR3,V,D,size,J
TGTGCTAGTGGTCTGAGGTTAGCCACGGAGCAGTTCTTC,CASGLRLATEQFF,TRBV12-5,NA,many,TRBJ2-1
TGTGCCAGCAGTAGTTTCCGGAACACCGGGGAGCTGTTTTTT,CASSSFRNTGELFF,TRBV7-9,NA,many,TRBJ2-2
TGCGCCAGCAGCCGGGACCCCTGGGCCGAGCAGTACTTC,CASSRDPWAEQYF,TRBV5-1,NA,many,TRBJ2-7
TGTGCCAGCAGCTTACGCAGGAATCAGCCCCAGCATTTT,CASSLRRNQPQHF,TRBV7-6,NA,many,TRBJ1-5
TGTGCCAGCAGTGGGGGCTATGGCTACACCTTC,CASSGGYGYTF,TRBV12-3/TRBV12-4,NA,many,TRBJ1-2
TGTGCCAGCAGTTCACCCGGGACAGCGAACACTGAAGCTTTCTTT,CASSSPGTANTEAFF,TRBV6-5,TRBD1,many,TRBJ1-1
TGTGCCAGCAGCCAAGATCTGCGGAGCAGCTCCTACGAGCAGTACTTC,CASSQDLRSSSYEQYF,TRBV4-2,NA,few,TRBJ2-7
TGTGCCAGCAGTCTTCGCAGGGCCCAGACCCAGTACTTC,CASSLRRAQTQYF,TRBV6-5,NA,many,TRBJ2-5
TGCAGCGCCGCCCCTGTTAACAATGAGCAGTTCTTC,CSAAPVNNEQFF,TRBV29-1,NA,NA,TRBJ2-1
TGTGCCAGCAGCTTGGAGAGTTATAGCAATCAGCCCCAGCATTTT,CASSLESYSNQPQHF,TRBV5-8,NA,many,TRBJ1-5
TGTGCCAGCAGTTTAGGGACAGGGGCCCAGCATTTT,CASSLGTGAQHF,TRBV28,TRBD1,many,TRBJ1-5
TGCAGTGCTAGAGCCCCCGGTCAGGGGTATTCACCCCTCCACTTT,CSARAPGQGYSPLHF,TRBV20-1,NA,many,TRBJ1-6
TGTGCCAGCAGTACACAGACAGGGCCCTACGAGCAGTACTTC,CASSTQTGPYEQYF,TRBV6-5,TRBD1,many,TRBJ2-7
TGTGCCAGCAGGGTGCGAGGTAGCAATCAGCCCCAGCATTTT,CASRVRGSNQPQHF,TRBV5-4,NA,NA,TRBJ1-5
TGTGCCAGCAGTCGGTGGATAGGAGAGACCCAGTACTTC,CASSRWIGETQYF,TRBV6-5,NA,NA,TRBJ2-5
TGTGCCAGCAGTGGATGGGACCGTTTAGGGGAAAAACTGTTTTTT,CASSGWDRLGEKLFF,TRBV6-1,NA,many,TRBJ1-4
TGCGCCAGCAGCTTGGGGGTTTTGGCTGAAGCTTTCTTT,CASSLGVLAEAFF,TRBV5-1,NA,NA,TRBJ1-1